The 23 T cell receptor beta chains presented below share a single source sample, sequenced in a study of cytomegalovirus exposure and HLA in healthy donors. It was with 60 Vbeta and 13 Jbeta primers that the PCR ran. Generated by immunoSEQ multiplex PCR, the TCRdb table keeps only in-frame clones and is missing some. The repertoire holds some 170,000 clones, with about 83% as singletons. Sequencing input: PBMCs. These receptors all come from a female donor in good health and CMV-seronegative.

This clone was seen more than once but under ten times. For the CDR3, the DNA is TGTGCCAGCAGCTTGGGAGGAAGTTGGGAGCAGTTCTTC. Its protein is CASSLGGSWEQFF. The gene calls are TRBV5-6 and TRBJ2-1; no clear D gene. The CDR3 spans 13 residues. V lost 0 bases, J lost 10 bases, and 11 bases lay in between. Germline CDR1 SGHDT, CDR2 YYEEEE. Together with reference TRBV5-6 and TRBJ2-1, the CDR3 gives the full variable domain: DAGVTQSPTHLIKTRGQQVTLRCSPKSGHDTVSWYQQALGQGPQFIFQYYEEEERQRGNFPDRFSGHQFPNYSSELNVNALLLGDSALYLCASSLGGSWEQFFGPGTRLTVL.

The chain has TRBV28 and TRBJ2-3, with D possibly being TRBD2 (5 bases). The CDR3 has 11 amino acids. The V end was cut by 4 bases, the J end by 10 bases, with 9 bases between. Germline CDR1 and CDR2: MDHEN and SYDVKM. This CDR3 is CASSSGTPQYF. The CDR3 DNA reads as TGTGCCAGCAGTTCGGGAACTCCGCAGTATTTT.

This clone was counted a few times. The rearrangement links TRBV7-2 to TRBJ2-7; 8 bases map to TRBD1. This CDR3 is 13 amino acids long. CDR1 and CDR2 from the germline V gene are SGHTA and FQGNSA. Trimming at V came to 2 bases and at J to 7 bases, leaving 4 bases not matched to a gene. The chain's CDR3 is CASSLIQGGEQYF. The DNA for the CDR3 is TGTGCCAGCAGCTTAATACAGGGGGGTGAGCAGTACTTC.

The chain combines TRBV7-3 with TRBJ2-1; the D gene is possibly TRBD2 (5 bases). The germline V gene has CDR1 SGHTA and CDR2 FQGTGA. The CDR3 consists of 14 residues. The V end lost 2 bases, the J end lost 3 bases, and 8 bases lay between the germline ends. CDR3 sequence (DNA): TGTGCCAGCAGCTTAGGAGGAATCTACAATGAGCAGTTCTTC. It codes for CASSLGGIYNEQFF. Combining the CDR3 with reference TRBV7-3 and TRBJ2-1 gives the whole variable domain GAGVSQTPSNKVTEKGKYVELRCDPISGHTALYWYRQSLGQGPEFLIYFQGTGAADDSGLPNDRFFAVRPEGSVSTLKIQRTERGDSAVYLCASSLGGIYNEQFFGPGTRLTVL.

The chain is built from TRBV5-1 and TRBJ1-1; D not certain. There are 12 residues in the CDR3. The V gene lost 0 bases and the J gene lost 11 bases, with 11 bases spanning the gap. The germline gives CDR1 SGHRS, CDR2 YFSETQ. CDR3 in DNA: TGCGCCAGCAGCTTGGCCGGGAGCGACGCTTTCTTT. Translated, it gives CASSLAGSDAFF. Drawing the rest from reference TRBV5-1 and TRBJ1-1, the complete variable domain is KAGVTQTPRYLIKTRGQQVTLSCSPISGHRSVSWYQQTPGQGLQFLFEYFSETQRNKGNFPGRFSGRQFSNSRSEMNVSTLELGDSALYLCASSLAGSDAFFGQGTRLTVV.

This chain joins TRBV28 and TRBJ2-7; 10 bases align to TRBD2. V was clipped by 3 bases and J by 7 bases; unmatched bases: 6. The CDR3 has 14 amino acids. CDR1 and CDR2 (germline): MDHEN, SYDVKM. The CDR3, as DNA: TGTGCCAGCAGTTTGGCGGGACTAGCGAATGAGCAGTACTTC. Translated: CASSLAGLANEQYF.

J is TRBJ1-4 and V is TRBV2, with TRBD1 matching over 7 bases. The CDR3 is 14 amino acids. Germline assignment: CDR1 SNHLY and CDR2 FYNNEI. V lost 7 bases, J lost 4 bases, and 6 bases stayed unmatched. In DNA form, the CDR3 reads TGTGCCAGCACTACGACAGGGTTTAATGAAAAACTGTTTTTT. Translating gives CASTTTGFNEKLFF.

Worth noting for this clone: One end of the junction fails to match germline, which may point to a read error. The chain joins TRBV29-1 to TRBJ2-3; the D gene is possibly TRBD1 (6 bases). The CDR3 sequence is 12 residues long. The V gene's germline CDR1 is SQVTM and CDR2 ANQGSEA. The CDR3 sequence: CSVGGGTGTQYF. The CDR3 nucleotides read TGCAGCGTTGGTGGGGGCACAGGTACGCAGTATTTT.

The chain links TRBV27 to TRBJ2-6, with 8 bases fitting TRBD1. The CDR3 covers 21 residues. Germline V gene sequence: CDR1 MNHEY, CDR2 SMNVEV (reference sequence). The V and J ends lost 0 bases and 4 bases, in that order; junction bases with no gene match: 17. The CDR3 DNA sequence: TGTGCCAGCAGTTTATCGTGGGCGGGACAGGCGCTTAGGGTCGGGGCCAACGTCCTGACTTTC. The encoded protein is CASSLSWAGQALRVGANVLTF.

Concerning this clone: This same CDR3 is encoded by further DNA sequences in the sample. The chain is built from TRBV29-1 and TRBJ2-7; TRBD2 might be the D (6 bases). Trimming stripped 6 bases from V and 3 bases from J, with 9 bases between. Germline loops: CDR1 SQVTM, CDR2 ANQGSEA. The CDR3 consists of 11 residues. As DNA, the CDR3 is TGCAGCGTCGGAGGGTTCTACGAGCAGTACTTC. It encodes CSVGGFYEQYF.

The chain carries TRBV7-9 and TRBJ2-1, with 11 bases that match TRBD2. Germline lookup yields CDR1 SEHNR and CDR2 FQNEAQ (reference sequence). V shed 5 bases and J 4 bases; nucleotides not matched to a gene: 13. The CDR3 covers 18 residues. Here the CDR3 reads CASSTPVLAGDKYNEQFF. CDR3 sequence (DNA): TGTGCCAGCAGCACCCCCGTACTAGCGGGGGATAAATACAATGAGCAGTTCTTC. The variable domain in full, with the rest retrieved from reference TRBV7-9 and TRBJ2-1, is DTGVSQNPRHKITKRGQNVTFRCDPISEHNRLYWYRQTLGQGPEFLTYFQNEAQLEKSRLLSDRFSAERPKGSFSTLEIQRTEQGDSAMYLCASSTPVLAGDKYNEQFFGPGTRLTVL.

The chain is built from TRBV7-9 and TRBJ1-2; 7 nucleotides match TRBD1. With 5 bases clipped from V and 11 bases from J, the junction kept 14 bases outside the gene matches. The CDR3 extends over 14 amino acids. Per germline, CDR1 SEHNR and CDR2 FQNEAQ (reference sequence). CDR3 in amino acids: CASSPVGDSLGYTF. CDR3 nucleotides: TGTGCCAGCAGCCCGGTTGGGGACAGTCTTGGGTACACCTTC.

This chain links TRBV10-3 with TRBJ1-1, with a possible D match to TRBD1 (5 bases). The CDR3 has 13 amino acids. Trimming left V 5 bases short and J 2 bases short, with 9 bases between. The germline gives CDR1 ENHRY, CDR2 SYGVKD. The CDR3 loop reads CAISPGHNTEAFF. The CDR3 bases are TGTGCCATCAGTCCCGGACACAACACTGAAGCTTTCTTT.

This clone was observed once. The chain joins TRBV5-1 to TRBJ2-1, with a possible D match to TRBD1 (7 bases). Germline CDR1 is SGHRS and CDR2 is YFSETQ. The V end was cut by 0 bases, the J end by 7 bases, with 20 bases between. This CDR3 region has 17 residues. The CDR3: CASSLESRGVLMNEQFF. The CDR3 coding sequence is TGCGCCAGCAGCTTGGAGTCCAGGGGGGTCTTGATGAATGAGCAGTTCTTC.

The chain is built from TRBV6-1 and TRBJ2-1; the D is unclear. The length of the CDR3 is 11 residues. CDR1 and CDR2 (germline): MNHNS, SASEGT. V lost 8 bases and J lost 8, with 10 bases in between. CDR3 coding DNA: TGTGCCAGCGAGTTGATCGATGAGCAGTTCTTC. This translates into CASELIDEQFF.

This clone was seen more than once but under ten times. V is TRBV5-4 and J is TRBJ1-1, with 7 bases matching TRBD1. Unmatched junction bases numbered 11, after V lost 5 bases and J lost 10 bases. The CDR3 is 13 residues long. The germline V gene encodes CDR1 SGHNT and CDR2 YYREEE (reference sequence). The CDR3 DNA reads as TGTGCCAGCAGTCCCGACAGGGTTTCTTCAGCTTTCTTT. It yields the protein CASSPDRVSSAFF.

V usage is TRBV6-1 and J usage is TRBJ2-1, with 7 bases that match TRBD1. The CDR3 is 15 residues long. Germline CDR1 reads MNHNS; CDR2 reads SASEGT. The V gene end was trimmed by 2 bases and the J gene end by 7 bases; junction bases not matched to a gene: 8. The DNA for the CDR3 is TGTGCCAGCAGTGAAAGGCAGGGGGTTTTGAATGAGCAGTTCTTC. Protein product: CASSERQGVLNEQFF.

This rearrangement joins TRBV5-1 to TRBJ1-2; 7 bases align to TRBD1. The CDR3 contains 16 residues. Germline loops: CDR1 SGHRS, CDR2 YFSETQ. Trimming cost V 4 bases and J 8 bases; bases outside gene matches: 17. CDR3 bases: TGCGCCAGCAGCCCTGGGGCAGGGGGAGATCTATTGGGCTACACCTTC. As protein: CASSPGAGGDLLGYTF.

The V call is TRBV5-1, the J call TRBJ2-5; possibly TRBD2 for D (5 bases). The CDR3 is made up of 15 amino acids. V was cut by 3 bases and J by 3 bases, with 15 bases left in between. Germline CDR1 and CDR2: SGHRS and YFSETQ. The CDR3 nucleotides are TGCGCCAGCAGCTCGGGGAGCCGGGGAGAAGAGACCCAGTACTTC. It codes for CASSSGSRGEETQYF.

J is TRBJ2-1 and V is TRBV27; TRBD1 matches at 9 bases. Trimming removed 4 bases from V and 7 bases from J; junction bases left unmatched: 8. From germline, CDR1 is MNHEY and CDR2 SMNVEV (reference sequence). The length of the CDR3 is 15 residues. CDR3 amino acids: CASSYDRGRGNEQFF. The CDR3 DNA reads TGTGCCAGCAGTTACGACAGGGGGAGAGGGAATGAGCAGTTCTTC.

The CDR3 DNA is TGTGCCAGCAGCTTAGGTCAGGGGTCGCCAGAGACCCAGTACTTC. Protein sequence: CASSLGQGSPETQYF. This sequence joins TRBV7-3 and TRBJ2-5; TRBD1 might be the D (6 bases). Trimming pared 2 bases from V and 4 bases from J, leaving 14 bases between. The CDR3 has 15 amino acids. CDR1 and CDR2 from the germline V gene are SGHTA and FQGTGA.

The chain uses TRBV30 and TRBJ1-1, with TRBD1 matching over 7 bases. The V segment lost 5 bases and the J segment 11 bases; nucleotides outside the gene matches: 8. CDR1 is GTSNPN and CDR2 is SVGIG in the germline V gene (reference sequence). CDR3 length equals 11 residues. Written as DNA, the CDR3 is TGTGCCTGGGTTAGGGGGCGAAGGGCTTTCTTT. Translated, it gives CAWVRGRRAFF.

The CDR3 sequence: CASSFPGLASSSYNEQFF. The CDR3 DNA reads TGTGCCAGCAGCTTCCCCGGACTAGCGTCTAGCTCCTACAATGAGCAGTTCTTC. This sequence joins TRBV5-5 and TRBJ2-1; 9 nucleotides agree with TRBD2. The V segment lost 2 bases and the J segment 0 bases; nucleotides outside the gene matches: 9. The length of the CDR3 is 18 residues. From germline, CDR1 is SGHKS and CDR2 YYEKEE (reference sequence).